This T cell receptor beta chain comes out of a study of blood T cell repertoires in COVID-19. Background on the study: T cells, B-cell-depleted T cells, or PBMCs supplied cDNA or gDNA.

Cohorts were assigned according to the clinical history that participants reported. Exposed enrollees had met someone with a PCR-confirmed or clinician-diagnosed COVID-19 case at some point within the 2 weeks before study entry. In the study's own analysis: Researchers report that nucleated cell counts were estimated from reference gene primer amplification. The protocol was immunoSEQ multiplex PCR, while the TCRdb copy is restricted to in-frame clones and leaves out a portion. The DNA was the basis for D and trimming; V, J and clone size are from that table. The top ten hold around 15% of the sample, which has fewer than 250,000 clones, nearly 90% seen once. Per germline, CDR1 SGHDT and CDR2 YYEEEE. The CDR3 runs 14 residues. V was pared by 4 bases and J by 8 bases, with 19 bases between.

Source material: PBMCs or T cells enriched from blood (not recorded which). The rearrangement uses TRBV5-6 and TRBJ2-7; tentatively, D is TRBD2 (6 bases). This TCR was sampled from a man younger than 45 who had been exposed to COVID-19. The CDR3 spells CASSRRGSHDQQYF. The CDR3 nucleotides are TGTGCCAGCAGCCGGCGGGGTAGTCATGATCAGCAGTACTTC. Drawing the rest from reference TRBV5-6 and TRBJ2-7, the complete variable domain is DAGVTQSPTHLIKTRGQQVTLRCSPKSGHDTVSWYQQALGQGPQFIFQYYEEEERQRGNFPDRFSGHQFPNYSSELNVNALLLGDSALYLCASSRRGSHDQQYFGPGTRLTVT.